The 10 T cell receptor beta chains reported below all come from one sample, sequenced in a study of Ad26.COV2.S vaccination and SARS-CoV-2 variants (dated by TCRdb to the early 2020s). To prepare the library, the immunoSEQ multiplex PCR assay was applied. TCRdb re-hosts the immuneACCESS table, in-frame sequences only. Its copies lack some clones; in the studies checked, an unresolved V gene accounts for under half of them, and the cause for the rest is not known. The sample table lists around 300,000 clones, approximately 90% of them with a count of one. Together, the top ten hold around 4.5% of the sample. The sample's treatment or condition label, decoded: some 20 received Ad26.COV2.S at low or high dose, single or two shots; 5 received placebo; per-sample allocation not given. Repertoires of vaccine and placebo recipients were sequenced from samples taken on day 63 after the first injection.

The specimen comprised peripheral blood, sampled in a trial of Ad26.COV2.S vaccine versus placebo. The source is a person between 18 and 60 years old who received the Ad26.COV2.S COVID-19 vaccine or a placebo.

The gene calls are TRBV4-1 and TRBJ1-2; D remains unclear. The CDR3 consists of 16 residues. Germline V gives CDR1 MGHRA, CDR2 YSYEKL. The germline V and J ends were trimmed by 2 bases and 2 bases, with 15 bases remaining between them. Written as DNA, the CDR3 is TGCGCCAGCAGCCAACCTACGAGGAGCTTGAACTATGGCTACACCTTC. Its protein product is CASSQPTRSLNYGYTF.

This chain connects TRBV6-6 to TRBJ2-7; D perhaps matches TRBD2 (6 bases). V was clipped by 2 bases and J by 3 bases, with 17 bases between them. Germline V lookup: CDR1 MNHNY, CDR2 SVGAGI (reference sequence). The CDR3 extends over 16 amino acids. CDR3 nucleotide sequence: TGTGCCAGCAGTTACGGCGACGGAGCGGGCGACTACGAGCAGTACTTC. Residues: CASSYGDGAGDYEQYF.

V and J are TRBV18 and TRBJ1-3, with TRBD1 matching over 8 bases. The CDR3 runs to 14 residues. Germline V gene data show CDR1 as KGHSH and CDR2 as LQKENI. The V segment lost 6 bases and the J segment 3 bases; nucleotides outside the gene matches: 4. CDR3 amino acids: CASSPTGVGNTIYF. The CDR3 nucleotides are TGTGCCAGCTCCCCGACAGGGGTTGGAAACACCATATATTTT.

The rearrangement uses TRBV4-2 and TRBJ2-3; 7 bases fit TRBD2. Germline V gene sequence: CDR1 LGHNA, CDR2 YNFKEQ. The length of the CDR3 is 17 residues. Trimming removed 0 bases from V and 4 bases from J; junction bases left unmatched: 10. This CDR3 is CASSQDVPKRGADTQYF. For the CDR3, the DNA is TGTGCCAGCAGCCAAGATGTCCCAAAGCGGGGTGCAGATACGCAGTATTTT.

This clone was seen only once. V usage is TRBV5-1 and J usage is TRBJ2-3; a possible D gene is TRBD2 (5 bases). The CDR3 has 18 residues. The germline CDR1 and CDR2 sequences are SGHRS and YFSETQ. Trimming cost V 0 bases and J 2 bases, with 19 bases left between them. The CDR3 sequence is CASSLALGGAVLTDTQYF. DNA of the CDR3: TGCGCCAGCAGCTTGGCGTTAGGAGGAGCGGTACTCACAGATACGCAGTATTTT.

The rearrangement links TRBV5-6 to TRBJ2-1; the D gene is possibly TRBD1 (5 bases). Per the germline V gene, CDR1 is SGHDT and CDR2 is YYEEEE. CDR3 length: 15 amino acids. V gave up 4 bases and J gave up 1 base, with 12 bases separating them. In nucleotides, the CDR3 is TGTGCCAGCAGCCTCGTCGGACATTCCTACAATGAGCAGTTCTTC. It specifies CASSLVGHSYNEQFF.

This chain uses TRBV7-9 with TRBJ2-2; D is unresolved. V was shortened by 2 bases and J by 1 base, with 11 bases between the two germline ends. The length of the CDR3 is 16 residues. Germline loops: CDR1 SEHNR, CDR2 FQNEAQ (reference sequence). The CDR3 DNA is TGTGCCAGCAGCTTAAGTCCGACCAGGAACACCGGGGAGCTGTTTTTT. Translating it yields CASSLSPTRNTGELFF.

The rearrangement links TRBV5-4 to TRBJ2-7, with D tentatively TRBD1 or TRBD2 (6 bases each). Germline V gives CDR1 SGHNT, CDR2 YYREEE (reference sequence). The length of the CDR3 is 13 residues. Trimming cost V 2 bases and J 7 bases, with 13 bases left between them. In nucleotides, the CDR3 is TGTGCCAGCAGCTTCCCGGGGGCTAAAGAGCAGTACTTC. This encodes CASSFPGAKEQYF.

The gene calls are TRBV30 and TRBJ1-2; perhaps TRBD1 as D (5 bases). The CDR3 has 13 residues. The V gene lost 2 bases and the J gene lost 5 bases, with 12 bases spanning the gap. The germline V gene has CDR1 GTSNPN and CDR2 SVGIG (reference sequence). The chain's CDR3 is CAWSIGTIYGYTF. CDR3 nucleotides: TGTGCCTGGAGTATAGGGACCATTTATGGCTACACCTTC.

The chain joins TRBV15 to TRBJ1-4; D perhaps matches TRBD1 (6 bases). Germline V CDR1 and CDR2: LNHNV, YYDKDF (reference sequence). The CDR3 is 15 residues long. Trimming took 0 bases from V and 7 from J, leaving 12 bases between them. In DNA, the CDR3 is TGTGCCACCAGCAGAGATGGGGGGCCTTCTGAAAAACTGTTTTTT. This encodes CATSRDGGPSEKLFF.